The 11 T cell receptor beta chains given below trace back to one sample, sequenced in a study of T cells in Graves' hyperthyroidism and ophthalmopathy. Amplification of TCR beta CDR3 regions used RNA as the template. HTBI primers were used for first-round RT-PCR of the TCR CDR3. Each CDR3 protein gets one entry after TCRdb re-called the multiplex PCR reads with MiXCR. The table has about 260,000 distinct CDR3 sequences, 22% seen once. The sequencing input was blood. These receptors originate from a man younger than 45 with Graves' ophthalmopathy.

There are many counts of this clonotype. The rearrangement joins TRBV11-2 to TRBJ2-1, with TRBD2 matching over 8 bases. The V segment lost 5 bases and the J segment 8 bases; nucleotides outside the gene matches: 14. This CDR3 is built from 16 residues. Per germline, CDR1 SGHAT and CDR2 FQNNGV. The CDR3 loop is CASSPPSSGRVDEQFF. The CDR3 DNA reads as TGTGCCAGCAGCCCCCCGTCAAGCGGGAGAGTAGATGAGCAGTTCTTC.

As regards this clonotype: A clone one base away is much larger, so this may be a read error. CDR3 nucleotides: TGTGCCGGGAGTGTACGGAGCAGCACAGATACGCAGTATTTT. Protein product: CAGSVRSSTDTQYF. The gene calls are TRBV30 and TRBJ2-3; a weak D match, TRBD2 (5 bases). The CDR3 totals 14 residues. Germline V gene data show CDR1 as GTSNPN and CDR2 as SVGIG (reference sequence).

V usage is TRBV3-1 and J usage is TRBJ2-1; D remains ambiguous. Germline V gives CDR1 LGHDT, CDR2 YNNKEL (reference sequence). This CDR3 is 14 amino acids long. Trimming shortened V by 0 bases and J by 9 bases, and 12 bases separated the two germline ends. The CDR3 DNA is TGTGCCAGCAGCCAAGAGTTGGGGATTTCTGAGCAGTTCTTC. It encodes CASSQELGISEQFF.

This chain links TRBV18 with TRBJ2-7; 9 bases are shared with TRBD1. Trimming cost V 6 bases and J 0 bases; bases outside gene matches: 6. The CDR3 has 15 residues. Per the germline V gene, CDR1 is KGHSH and CDR2 is LQKENI. Here the CDR3 reads CASSQQGAFSYEQYF. CDR3 DNA: TGTGCCAGCTCCCAACAGGGGGCTTTCTCCTACGAGCAGTACTTC.

The rearrangement joins TRBV12-3 or TRBV12-4 to TRBJ2-2, with a possible D match to TRBD1 (5 bases). Trimming removed 6 bases from V and 1 base from J, with 9 bases in between. The CDR3 runs to 14 residues. The CDR3 DNA reads as TGTGCCAGCAGCTCCAGGGAGAACACCGGGGAGCTGTTTTTT. This translates into CASSSRENTGELFF.

The table lists this clonotype with many counts. The CDR3 coding sequence is TGTGCCAGCAGCCCGTCGGTGAGGGGTTGGAACACTGAAGCTTTCTTT. Its protein product is CASSPSVRGWNTEAFF. The chain recombines TRBV28 with TRBJ1-1, with TRBD1 as a possible D gene (5 bases). Germline V gives CDR1 MDHEN, CDR2 SYDVKM. The CDR3 is made up of 16 amino acids. The V end was cut by 6 bases, the J end by 1 base, with 18 bases between.

This rearrangement joins TRBV7-2 to TRBJ1-2; D unclear. The germline gives CDR1 SGHTA, CDR2 FQGNSA. The ends were cut back, 1 base at V and 7 bases at J, with 13 bases in the middle. The CDR3 extends over 14 amino acids. The DNA of the CDR3 is TGTGCCAGCAGCTTAGTACCCCGGGGTAGTGGCTACACCTTC. Protein: CASSLVPRGSGYTF.

V gene TRBV6-5 combines with J gene TRBJ2-1; D uncertain. CDR3 length equals 14 residues. Deletions cut 2 bases from V and 3 bases from J, with 8 bases between. The germline V gene encodes CDR1 MNHEY and CDR2 SVGAGI. The CDR3 DNA follows: TGTGCCAGCAGTTACGCAGCGCTCTACAATGAGCAGTTCTTC. It yields the protein CASSYAALYNEQFF.

The gene calls are TRBV2 and TRBJ1-5; D is unclear. This CDR3 has 15 amino acids. The ends were cut back, 5 bases at V and 2 bases at J, with 13 bases in the middle. Germline CDR1 and CDR2: SNHLY and FYNNEI. The CDR3 loop is CASSPTGFGNQPQHF. In DNA form, the CDR3 reads TGTGCCAGCAGTCCTACGGGGTTCGGCAATCAGCCCCAGCATTTT. Full variable domain (rest looked up from reference TRBV2 and TRBJ1-5): EPEVTQTPSHQVTQMGQEVILRCVPISNHLYFYWYRQILGQKVEFLVSFYNNEISEKSEIFDDQFSVERPDGSNFTLKIRSTKLEDSAMYFCASSPTGFGNQPQHFGDGTRLSIL.

This clonotype was seen only a few times. V and J are TRBV7-8 and TRBJ1-1; possible D gene TRBD1, 5 bases. CDR1 and CDR2 (germline): SGHVS, FQNEAQ. This CDR3 is built from 14 residues. V lost 2 bases, J lost 3 bases, and 10 bases lay in between. The CDR3, as DNA: TGTGCCAGCAGCTTAAGGGGCCCCTACACTGAAGCTTTCTTT. Protein product: CASSLRGPYTEAFF.

This chain uses TRBV11-2 with TRBJ2-5; 14 nucleotides align to TRBD2. Germline loops: CDR1 SGHAT, CDR2 FQNNGV. The CDR3 loop spans 18 amino acids. After removal of 0 bases from V and 4 bases from J, the junction contained 7 bases not matched to a gene. The CDR3 DNA follows: TGTGCCAGCAGCTTAGAGGGACTAGCGGGAGTGTGGGGAGAGACCCAGTACTTC. Translating gives CASSLEGLAGVWGETQYF.